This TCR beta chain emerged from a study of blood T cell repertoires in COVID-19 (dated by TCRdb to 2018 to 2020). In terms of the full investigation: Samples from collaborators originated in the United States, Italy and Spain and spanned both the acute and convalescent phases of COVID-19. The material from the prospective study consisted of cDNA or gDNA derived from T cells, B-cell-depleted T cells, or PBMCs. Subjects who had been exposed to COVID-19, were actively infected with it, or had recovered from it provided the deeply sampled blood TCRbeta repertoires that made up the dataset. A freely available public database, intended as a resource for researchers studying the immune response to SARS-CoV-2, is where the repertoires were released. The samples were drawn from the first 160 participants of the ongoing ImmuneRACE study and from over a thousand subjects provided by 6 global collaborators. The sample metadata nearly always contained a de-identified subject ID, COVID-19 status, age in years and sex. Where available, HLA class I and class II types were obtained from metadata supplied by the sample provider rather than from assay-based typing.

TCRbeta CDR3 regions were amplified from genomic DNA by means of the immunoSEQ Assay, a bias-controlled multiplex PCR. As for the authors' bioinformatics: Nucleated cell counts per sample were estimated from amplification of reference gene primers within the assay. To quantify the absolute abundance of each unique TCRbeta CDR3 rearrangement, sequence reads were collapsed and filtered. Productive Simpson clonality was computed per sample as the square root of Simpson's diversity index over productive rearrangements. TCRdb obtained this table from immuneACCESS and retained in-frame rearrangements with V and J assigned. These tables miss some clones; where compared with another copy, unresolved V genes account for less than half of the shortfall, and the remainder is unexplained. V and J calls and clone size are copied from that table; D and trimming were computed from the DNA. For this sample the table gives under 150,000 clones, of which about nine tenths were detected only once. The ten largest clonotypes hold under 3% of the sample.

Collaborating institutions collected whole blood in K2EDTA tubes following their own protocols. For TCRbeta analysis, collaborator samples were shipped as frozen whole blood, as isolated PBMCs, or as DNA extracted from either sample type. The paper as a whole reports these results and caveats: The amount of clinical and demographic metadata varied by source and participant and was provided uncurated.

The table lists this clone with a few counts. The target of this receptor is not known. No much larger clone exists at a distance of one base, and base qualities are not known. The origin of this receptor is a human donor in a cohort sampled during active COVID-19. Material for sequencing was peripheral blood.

At the DNA level, the sequence is TGCGCCAGTCATCAGGGTTTTGCTTCCTACGAGCAGTACTTC. This codes for CASHQGFASYEQYF. The chain joins TRBV10-2 to TRBJ2-7, with a weak D call of TRBD1 (5 bases match). From its cysteine to its phenylalanine, the CDR3 spans 14 amino acids. Only the CDR3 portion is preserved as DNA: 42 bases, with reading frame beginning at the first base. The germline V gene yields WSHSY for CDR1 and SAAADI for CDR2. V sheds 9 bases and J sheds 1 base, leaving 16 bases between their ends.